This T cell receptor (beta chain) was recorded in a study of blood T cell repertoires in COVID-19. Per the study methods: Estimation of nucleated cell counts was performed using reference gene primer amplification. Here immunoSEQ multiplex PCR was the method, and the copy in TCRdb shows in-frame clones only, minus some. V and J calls and clone size are copied from that table; D and trimming were computed from the DNA. The sample carries approximately 220,000 clones, about nine tenths recorded once. There are 17 residues in the CDR3. Losses at the gene ends were 1 base for V and 4 bases for J; bases not matched to a gene: 9. Germline V gives CDR1 MGHDK, CDR2 SYGVNS.

The rearrangement joins TRBV25-1 to TRBJ2-3; 9 bases agree with TRBD2. The receptor was derived from a man aged 45-65 years with acute or convalescent COVID-19. Sequences were obtained from peripheral blood. The CDR3 loop is CASSEFRGGGGADTQYF. The CDR3, as DNA: TGTGCCAGCAGTGAATTCAGGGGCGGGGGGGGTGCAGATACGCAGTATTTT.